Following are 17 T cell receptor beta chains from one sample sequenced in a study of blood T cell repertoires in COVID-19. Sequenced by immunoSEQ multiplex PCR; TCRdb stores in-frame clones only, minus some. Of a few hundred thousand clones listed, approximately 88% are singletons. The source material was peripheral blood. These receptors all stem from a woman aged 35 to 49 who had recovered from COVID-19.

This clone has a handful of counts. This sample also contains other DNA sequences that code for the same CDR3. The V call is TRBV9, the J call TRBJ2-1; TRBD2 aligns across 12 bases. Germline-derived CDR1 and CDR2 are SGDLS and YYNGEE. There are 16 residues in the CDR3. Trimming took 4 bases from V and 2 from J; bases not matched to a gene: 4. CDR3 nucleotide sequence: TGTGCCAGCAGCCCCCGACTAGCGGGAGCCTACAATGAGCAGTTCTTC. It yields the protein CASSPRLAGAYNEQFF.

The chain uses TRBV12-3 or TRBV12-4 and TRBJ1-5, with TRBD1 identical over 10 bases. The junction had 4 bases not matched to a gene; V was cut back by 8 bases and J by 6 bases. The length of the CDR3 is 13 residues. This CDR3 is CASGTGVSQPQHF. For the CDR3, the DNA is TGTGCCAGCGGGACAGGGGTTAGTCAGCCCCAGCATTTT.

This sequence joins TRBV21-1 and TRBJ2-2; the DNA was not used to check the table's D call, TRBD2. TRBV21-1 is labeled a pseudogene. The CDR3 has 13 residues. In DNA, the CDR3 is TGTGCCAGCACAATAGGGGGGGCCGGGGAGCTGTTTTTT. It encodes CASTIGGAGELFF.

This sequence joins TRBV10-3 and TRBJ2-5; 7 nucleotides line up with TRBD1. With 6 bases clipped from V and 4 bases from J, the junction kept 5 bases outside the gene matches. The germline CDR1 and CDR2 sequences are ENHRY and SYGVKD. The CDR3 runs 13 residues. This CDR3 is CAIRDRLRETQYF. Written as DNA, the CDR3 is TGTGCCATCAGGGACAGGTTAAGAGAGACCCAGTACTTC.

The chain links TRBV5-1 to TRBJ2-7, with 14 positions matching TRBD2. This CDR3 is 18 amino acids long. Trimming cost V 4 bases and J 2 bases; bases outside gene matches: 11. The germline gives CDR1 SGHRS, CDR2 YFSETQ. CDR3 in amino acids: CASSAGTSGRTVAYEQYF. DNA of the CDR3: TGCGCCAGCAGCGCCGGGACTAGCGGGAGAACTGTGGCCTACGAGCAGTACTTC.

The chain couples TRBV6-5 to TRBJ1-2; no clear D gene. Per germline, CDR1 MNHEY and CDR2 SVGAGI. V gave up 11 bases and J gave up 8 bases, with 18 bases separating them. The CDR3 is 12 amino acids. In DNA form, the CDR3 reads TGTGCCGGACGAGTGGAGGACCGGGGCTACACCTTC. This gives the protein CAGRVEDRGYTF.

This chain joins TRBV27 and TRBJ2-2; D might be TRBD1 (6 bases). In germline, CDR1 is MNHEY, CDR2 SMNVEV (reference sequence). The CDR3 covers 16 residues. V dropped 2 bases and J dropped 0 bases, with 10 bases sitting between them. The DNA for the CDR3 is TGTGCCAGCAGTTTAAGGGACACCGCGAACACCGGGGAGCTGTTTTTT. Protein product: CASSLRDTANTGELFF.

V and J are TRBV19 and TRBJ1-3; 9 positions agree with TRBD1. Germline V gene data show CDR1 as LNHDA and CDR2 as SQIVND (reference sequence). There are 18 residues in the CDR3. Trimming at V came to 4 bases and at J to 3 bases, leaving 13 bases not matched to a gene. CDR3 coding DNA: TGTGCCAGTAGTACATCCCCCGGGACAGGGTATCATGGAAACACCATATATTTT. As protein: CASSTSPGTGYHGNTIYF.

The chain has TRBV6-5 and TRBJ2-7; a possible D gene is TRBD2 (6 bases). This CDR3 region has 15 residues. The V gene lost 6 bases and the J gene lost 5 bases, with 20 bases spanning the gap. Germline values: CDR1 MNHEY, CDR2 SVGAGI. CDR3: CASSPNTSRGDEQYF. CDR3 sequence (DNA): TGTGCCAGCAGCCCGAACACCAGCCGCGGGGACGAGCAGTACTTC.

V gene TRBV7-2 combines with J gene TRBJ2-3; TRBD2 might be the D (5 bases). Germline V gene sequence: CDR1 SGHTA, CDR2 FQGNSA. This CDR3 comprises 16 residues. V dropped 1 base and J dropped 3 bases, with 14 bases sitting between them. This chain's CDR3 is CASSLEGPGGTDTQYF. As DNA, the CDR3 is TGTGCCAGCAGCTTAGAAGGCCCGGGCGGGACAGATACGCAGTATTTT. The full variable domain, with the rest looked up from reference TRBV7-2 and TRBJ2-3, is GAGVSQSPSNKVTEKGKDVELRCDPISGHTALYWYRQSLGQGLEFLIYFQGNSAPDKSGLPSDRFSAERTGGSVSTLTIQRTQQEDSAVYLCASSLEGPGGTDTQYFGPGTRLTVL.

The table lists this clone with a count of one. Lacking the conserved final phenylalanine or tryptophan, this CDR3 likely reflects a read error. The DNA is omitted, as the CDR3 cannot be located on it reliably, and the CDR3 follows TCRdb's listing. The chain is built from TRBV12-3 or TRBV12-4 and TRBJ1-2; the table's D call, TRBD1, has no DNA check behind it. The CDR3 numbers 12 amino acids, ends counted. CDR3 amino acids: CASSQGDSQEFI.

This clone has only one observation. The chain employs TRBV9 and TRBJ2-5; 9 bases match TRBD1. Per the germline V gene, CDR1 is SGDLS and CDR2 is YYNGEE. V lost 0 bases to trimming and J lost 5 bases; unmatched junction nucleotides: 11. The CDR3 is made up of 17 amino acids. Here the CDR3 reads CASSVEYGTGRTETQYF. The CDR3 region has the DNA TGTGCCAGCAGCGTAGAATACGGGACAGGGAGAACGGAGACCCAGTACTTC.

This clone showed up just a few times. V and J are TRBV29-1 and TRBJ2-5; 9 bases fit TRBD2. V trimming: 8 bases; J trimming: 5 bases; junction bases outside the gene matches: 9. The CDR3 is 13 residues long. CDR1 and CDR2 (germline): SQVTM, ANQGSEA. CDR3 DNA: TGCAGCCATACTGGAACTAGCGGGGAGACCCAGTACTTC. Translated, it gives CSHTGTSGETQYF.

The rearrangement links TRBV2 to TRBJ2-1; TRBD2 matches at 7 bases. V gave up 5 bases and J gave up 0 bases; unmatched junction bases: 1. The length of the CDR3 is 14 residues. From germline, CDR1 is SNHLY and CDR2 FYNNEI. CDR3 coding DNA: TGTGCCAGCAGTCGCGGGAGCTCCTACAATGAGCAGTTCTTC. The encoded protein is CASSRGSSYNEQFF.

The chain joins TRBV6-4 to TRBJ1-1; D possibly corresponds to TRBD1 (5 bases). This CDR3 region has 14 residues. CDR1 is MRHNA and CDR2 is SNTAGT in the germline V gene. With 6 bases removed from V and 3 bases from J, the gap between germline ends came to 14 bases. CDR3 sequence reads: CASRMDTGYTEAFF. CDR3 nucleotide sequence: TGTGCCAGCAGGATGGACACGGGCTACACTGAAGCTTTCTTT.

The chain employs TRBV14 and TRBJ2-2; 8 bases map to TRBD1. The CDR3 extends over 15 amino acids. Germline V lookup: CDR1 SGHDN, CDR2 FVKESK. J was trimmed by 4 bases and V by 4 bases; bases with no gene match: 5. The CDR3 loop is CASSLGQGSTGELFF. CDR3 bases: TGTGCCAGCAGCCTCGGACAGGGTAGCACCGGGGAGCTGTTTTTT.

The J gene is TRBJ2-1, the V gene TRBV6-5; 9 bases align to TRBD2. The CDR3 consists of 14 residues. V lost 6 bases to trimming and J lost 6 bases; unmatched junction nucleotides: 6. From germline, CDR1 is MNHEY and CDR2 SVGAGI. Here the CDR3 DNA reads TGTGCCAGCAGACGGACTAGCGTCCCCAATGAGCAGTTCTTC. As protein: CASRRTSVPNEQFF.